Listed below are T cell receptor beta chains from one sample, sequenced in a study of shared T cell receptors in the human thymus. The table came from immunoSEQ multiplex PCR; TCRdb's copy has only in-frame clones and leaves some out. The sample includes about 710,000 clones, around 87% of them seen just once. This sample also appeared in a second study, on human thymus T cells.

The sample taken for sequencing was thymocytes. These receptors originate from a boy in the first two years of life with a congenital heart defect. The conserved cysteine and the conserved F or W are not part of the CDR3 here. The D gene is left open where the match is weak.

j_call: TRBJ2-1; d_call: TRBD1; v_call: TRBV6-5; cdr3_aa: ASSPGTGAYNEQF
j_call: TRBJ1-5; d_call: NA; v_call: TRBV28; cdr3_aa: ASSFRLSNQPQH
j_call: TRBJ2-7; d_call: TRBD1; v_call: TRBV7-8; cdr3_aa: ASSSGTEEPYDEQY
j_call: TRBJ2-3; d_call: NA; v_call: TRBV18; cdr3_aa: ASSPWSGVGADTQY
j_call: TRBJ2-7; d_call: TRBD2; v_call: TRBV5-1; cdr3_aa: ASSRLAGAEQY
j_call: TRBJ1-5; d_call: TRBD1; v_call: TRBV5-8; cdr3_aa: ASSFRGNQPQH
j_call: TRBJ2-7; d_call: TRBD2; v_call: TRBV7-9; cdr3_aa: ASSSSGGYHEQY
j_call: TRBJ2-1; d_call: NA; v_call: TRBV29-1; cdr3_aa: SVEGADRSYNEQF
j_call: TRBJ1-3; d_call: NA; v_call: TRBV2; cdr3_aa: ASSDRNGNTIY
j_call: TRBJ1-6; d_call: NA; v_call: TRBV7-8; cdr3_aa: ASSFRTVGYNSPLH
j_call: TRBJ2-7; d_call: NA; v_call: TRBV6-5; cdr3_aa: ASSNPRIPYEQY
j_call: TRBJ1-1; d_call: NA; v_call: TRBV6-5; cdr3_aa: ASSYGGHNTEAF
j_call: TRBJ2-6; d_call: NA; v_call: TRBV7-2; cdr3_aa: ASSSQGGGANVLT
j_call: TRBJ2-3; d_call: NA; v_call: TRBV6-5; cdr3_aa: ASSSLGGGDTQY
j_call: TRBJ1-5; d_call: TRBD1; v_call: TRBV9; cdr3_aa: ASSEQGRMDYSNQPQH
j_call: TRBJ2-2; d_call: TRBD2; v_call: TRBV5-1; cdr3_aa: ASSPSSGRTGELF
j_call: TRBJ1-5; d_call: NA; v_call: TRBV20-1; cdr3_aa: SASEGQPQH
j_call: TRBJ2-3; d_call: TRBD2; v_call: TRBV7-3; cdr3_aa: ASSLGRGYTDTQY
j_call: TRBJ2-7; d_call: TRBD1; v_call: TRBV28; cdr3_aa: ASSVAGTGGDEQY
j_call: TRBJ2-3; d_call: TRBD1; v_call: TRBV4-3; cdr3_aa: ASSLDRETDTQY
j_call: TRBJ1-2; d_call: NA; v_call: TRBV7-2; cdr3_aa: ASSYYAGQNGYGYT
j_call: TRBJ1-6; d_call: NA; v_call: TRBV7-9; cdr3_aa: ASSLAGADSPLH
j_call: TRBJ1-3; d_call: TRBD1; v_call: TRBV4-2; cdr3_aa: ASSPLSDRGMPSIGNTIY
j_call: TRBJ1-4; d_call: NA; v_call: TRBV4-3; cdr3_aa: ASSQDHTDRAGEKLF
j_call: TRBJ2-3; d_call: TRBD2; v_call: TRBV5-8; cdr3_aa: ASSGGLALSDTQY
j_call: TRBJ1-5; d_call: TRBD1; v_call: TRBV19; cdr3_aa: ASSIERGQGPYSNQPQH
j_call: TRBJ2-7; d_call: TRBD2; v_call: TRBV10-1; cdr3_aa: ASSVPVRLAGGPGQY
j_call: TRBJ1-6; d_call: TRBD1; v_call: TRBV18; cdr3_aa: ASSPGQGNSPLH
j_call: TRBJ2-7; d_call: NA; v_call: TRBV11-1; cdr3_aa: ASSPLGDTVAYEQY
j_call: TRBJ2-1; d_call: NA; v_call: TRBV28; cdr3_aa: ASSLLFPRGEQF
j_call: TRBJ1-3; d_call: TRBD1; v_call: TRBV30; cdr3_aa: AWSVWDRVFSGNTIY
j_call: TRBJ2-3; d_call: TRBD2; v_call: TRBV4-3; cdr3_aa: ASSQGASGSDTQY
j_call: TRBJ1-2; d_call: NA; v_call: TRBV10-3; cdr3_aa: AIKRVDAEPYGYT
j_call: TRBJ2-3; d_call: NA; v_call: TRBV9; cdr3_aa: AGSVALRGTQY
j_call: TRBJ2-1; d_call: NA; v_call: TRBV6-1; cdr3_aa: ASSERAGAYNEQF
j_call: TRBJ1-3; d_call: NA; v_call: TRBV6-1; cdr3_aa: ASSSKVVSGNTIY
j_call: TRBJ2-3; d_call: TRBD1; v_call: TRBV27; cdr3_aa: ASSLGTVDTTDTQY
j_call: TRBJ2-3; d_call: NA; v_call: TRBV27; cdr3_aa: ASSETADTQY
j_call: TRBJ2-3; d_call: TRBD1; v_call: TRBV30; cdr3_aa: AWSVPLRGQGQSTDTQY
j_call: TRBJ1-1; d_call: NA; v_call: TRBV6-4; cdr3_aa: ASSDGDDAEAF
j_call: TRBJ2-3; d_call: NA; v_call: TRBV6-1; cdr3_aa: ASSDFRDLYTDTQY